The sample holds a few counts of the clone carrying this TCR beta chain. The antigen is not known. This sample stems from a study of identical twins. Study-wide points: The study found excess low generation probability among twin-shared out-of-frame alpha sequences.

The authors used template switching to add a universal primer site and gave cDNA unique molecular identifiers. One entry per CDR3 protein, called by TCRdb with MiXCR from the 5' RACE reads. The sample has 200,000 to 250,000 distinct CDR3 sequences; roughly 13% are singletons. Trimming removed 3 bases at V and 3 bases at J, with 6 bases between. Germline V CDR1 and CDR2: MDHEN, SYDVKM. CDR3 length: 12 amino acids. Another study also made use of these data, one on yellow fever vaccine responses in identical twins.

The source is a woman younger than 30 in good health. Sequencing used memory (CD45RO+) T cells sorted from blood. The V gene is TRBV28, the J gene TRBJ2-7; D is undetermined. This chain's CDR3 is CASSFGIYEQYF. CDR3 in DNA: TGTGCCAGCAGTTTTGGGATCTACGAGCAGTACTTC.